Here is one TCR beta chain with its context. It may be a read error: a sequence one base away is much more abundant. The conserved phenylalanine or tryptophan normally closing the CDR3 is absent here, so this likely arose from a read error. Time point in this sample: newly diagnosed GD, antithyroid drugs for less than 3 months. The TCR library was made from RNA extracted from PBMCs. The sample comes from a study of regulatory T cells in long-lasting Graves disease. Study context: For a period under 3 months, newly diagnosed Graves' patients had taken antithyroid drugs.

CDR1 and CDR2 from the germline V gene are MNHEY and SVGEGT. Trimming stripped 8 bases from V and 14 bases from J, with 22 bases between. The CDR3 covers 14 residues. Through Arm-PCR of CDR3 regions and iRepertoire HTBI primers, TCR beta libraries were built. The authors' processing: From all samples, identification returned approximately 13 TRBJ and 60 to 80 TRBV segments. Each CDR3 protein gets one entry after TCRdb re-called the multiplex PCR reads with MiXCR. TCRdb, not the authors, supplied the V and J calls. The table has just over 600,000 distinct CDR3 sequences, roughly 15% seen once. These data were also reused for a study on T cells in Graves' hyperthyroidism and ophthalmopathy. That publication notes: Using the HTBI primer set, a first-round RT-PCR was run on the TCR CDR3. Ophthalmopathy could be told apart from stable hyperthyroidism with a 13 V-J model.

Sample: peripheral blood mononuclear cells (PBMCs), taken at new diagnosis, from a patient treated with antithyroid drugs. This clonotype was obtained from a woman in her twenties or thirties with Graves disease. This sequence joins TRBV6-2 or TRBV6-3 and TRBJ1-6; a weak D match, TRBD1 (5 bases). The CDR3 spells CASPDPGRFNTLHL. The CDR3 DNA is TGTGCCAGCCCCGATCCGGGACGGTTTAACACCCTCCACCTT.